What follows is one T cell receptor (beta chain) and its context. In the same sample, other DNA sequences code for this CDR3. This record comes from a study of shared clonotypes between healthy human individuals. The CDR3 is made up of 14 amino acids. Trimming took 5 bases from V and 4 from J, leaving 14 bases between them. Germline V gives CDR1 MNHEY, CDR2 SVGAGI. Here immunoSEQ multiplex PCR was the method, and the copy in TCRdb shows in-frame clones only, minus some. The sample shows roughly 1,800,000 clones, 85% to 95% of them seen only once. CD45RO-negative, CCR7-positively selected cells formed the naive CD8 fraction, excluding terminally differentiated effector memory CD45RA+ cells.

The rearrangement links TRBV6-5 to TRBJ2-5, with D perhaps TRBD2 (6 bases). The specimen sequenced was naive CD8+ T cells sorted from blood. This sequence was found in a man aged 18 to 35 in good health. The CDR3 sequence is CASSTTGEGETQYF. The CDR3 region has the DNA TGTGCCAGCAGTACCACGGGAGAAGGAGAGACCCAGTACTTC.